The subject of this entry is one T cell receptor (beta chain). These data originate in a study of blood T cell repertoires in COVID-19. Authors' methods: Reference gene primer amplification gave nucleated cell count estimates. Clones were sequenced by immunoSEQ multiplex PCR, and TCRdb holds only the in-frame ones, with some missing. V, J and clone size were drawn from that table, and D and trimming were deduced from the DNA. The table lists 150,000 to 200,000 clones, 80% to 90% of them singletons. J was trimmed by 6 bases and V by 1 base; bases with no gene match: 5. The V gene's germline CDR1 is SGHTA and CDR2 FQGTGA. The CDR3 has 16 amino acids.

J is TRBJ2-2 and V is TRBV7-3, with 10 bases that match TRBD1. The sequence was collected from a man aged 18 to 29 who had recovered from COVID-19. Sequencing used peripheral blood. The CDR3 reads CASSLRTGGIAGELFF. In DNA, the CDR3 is TGTGCCAGCAGCTTAAGGACAGGGGGTATCGCCGGGGAGCTGTTTTTT.